This T cell receptor (beta chain) derives from a study of regulatory T cells in long-lasting Graves disease. The CDR3 has 14 amino acids. The V and J ends lost 4 bases and 6 bases respectively, with 15 bases between them. Germline values: CDR1 SGHRS, CDR2 YFSETQ. Noted time point: persistent/refractory GD, antithyroid drugs over 5 years with positive TRAb. Extracted RNA from PBMCs served as the source of the TCR library. With iRepertoire HTBI primers and Arm-PCR of CDR3 regions, TCR beta libraries were built. TCRdb analysed the multiplex PCR reads with MiXCR anew, one entry per CDR3 protein. The table has more than 300,000 distinct CDR3 sequences, less than 20% seen once; the top ten hold over 25%.

This sequence joins TRBV5-1 and TRBJ2-3; D not resolved. The clonotype was recovered from a female donor with Graves disease. The sample in question was peripheral blood mononuclear cells (PBMCs), obtained when the disease was refractory, from a patient treated with antithyroid drugs. The CDR3 bases are TGCGCCAGCAGCACGGCCCTGAACCTGGATACGCAGTATTTT. As protein: CASSTALNLDTQYF.